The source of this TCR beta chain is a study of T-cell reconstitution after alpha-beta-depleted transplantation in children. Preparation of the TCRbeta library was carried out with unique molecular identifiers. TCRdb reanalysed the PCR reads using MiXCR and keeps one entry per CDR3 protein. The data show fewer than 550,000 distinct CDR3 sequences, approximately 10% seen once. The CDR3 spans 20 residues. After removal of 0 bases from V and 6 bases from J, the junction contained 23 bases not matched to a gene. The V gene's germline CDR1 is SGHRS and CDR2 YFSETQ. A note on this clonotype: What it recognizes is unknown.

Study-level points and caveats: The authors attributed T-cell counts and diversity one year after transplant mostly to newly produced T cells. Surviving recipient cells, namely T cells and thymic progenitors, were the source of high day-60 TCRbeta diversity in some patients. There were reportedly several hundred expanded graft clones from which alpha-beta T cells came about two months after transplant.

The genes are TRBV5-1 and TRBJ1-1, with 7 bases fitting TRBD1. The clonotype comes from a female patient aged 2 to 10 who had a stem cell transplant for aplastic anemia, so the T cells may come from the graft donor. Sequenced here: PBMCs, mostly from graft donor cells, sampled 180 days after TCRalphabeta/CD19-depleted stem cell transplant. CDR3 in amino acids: CASSLDLLRHGPPRGPEAFF. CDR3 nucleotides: TGCGCCAGCAGCTTGGATCTCCTTCGCCATGGCCCGCCAAGGGGGCCTGAAGCTTTCTTT.